The 13 T cell receptor beta chains given below trace back to one sample, sequenced in a study of T cell responses to AZD1222 COVID-19 vaccine. Some clones are missing from TCRdb's copy, which holds only in-frame ones; the method was immunoSEQ multiplex PCR. The sample lists about 110,000 clones; just over 85% were seen once. Here the sequenced sample was peripheral blood, taken on day 0 of AZD1222 vaccination. All receptors derive from an adult in good health.

The chain couples TRBV27 to TRBJ2-3; D gene unclear. The CDR3 totals 15 residues. Germline CDR1 reads MNHEY; CDR2 reads SMNVEV (reference sequence). V lost 2 bases, J lost 6 bases, and 15 bases lay in between. CDR3 sequence: CASSLRYRLDDTQYF. The CDR3 bases are TGTGCCAGCAGTTTAAGGTATAGGTTAGACGATACGCAGTATTTT.

This clone occurred once. The chain carries TRBV25-1 and TRBJ2-7; 11 bases line up with TRBD2. The junction had 6 bases not matched to a gene; V was cut back by 4 bases and J by 1 base. CDR1 is MGHDK, CDR2 SYGVNS, per germline. The CDR3 totals 16 residues. The CDR3 bases are TGTGCCAGCAGTGCCCCTAGCGGGGGGCCATCCTACGAGCAGTACTTC. Encoded protein: CASSAPSGGPSYEQYF.

The gene calls are TRBV6-1 and TRBJ2-1, with a possible D match to TRBD1 (5 bases). The length of the CDR3 is 15 residues. Germline V lookup: CDR1 MNHNS, CDR2 SASEGT. Trimming removed 2 bases at V and 3 bases at J, with 11 bases between. The CDR3: CASSESRAIYNEQFF. CDR3 in DNA: TGTGCCAGCAGTGAAAGCAGGGCTATCTACAATGAGCAGTTCTTC.

The V gene is TRBV5-1, the J gene TRBJ2-7, with 9 bases identical to TRBD1. The germline V gene has CDR1 SGHRS and CDR2 YFSETQ. This CDR3 contains 14 residues. V shed 3 bases, J shed 4 bases, and the junction held 5 bases outside the gene matches. The DNA of the CDR3 is TGCGCCAGCAGCTACGGGACAGGGTGGTACGAGCAGTACTTC. Translating it yields CASSYGTGWYEQYF.

CDR3 bases: TGTGCCAGCAGTTTCTTAGGACAGGGCCCAACTAATGAAAAACTGTTTTTT. It specifies CASSFLGQGPTNEKLFF. This chain links TRBV28 with TRBJ1-4; 8 bases match TRBD1. Germline V lookup: CDR1 MDHEN, CDR2 SYDVKM. The CDR3 consists of 17 residues. With 3 bases clipped from V and 0 bases from J, the junction kept 6 bases outside the gene matches.

This rearrangement joins TRBV20-1 to TRBJ2-1; 7 bases fit TRBD2. The CDR3 sequence is 13 residues long. The trim removed 3 bases at V and 8 bases at J, leaving 7 bases unmatched. Germline loops: CDR1 DFQATT, CDR2 SNEGSKA (reference sequence). CDR3 in DNA: TGCAGTGCTAGTGGGCGGGAGTCTGATGAGCAGTTCTTC. Encoded protein: CSASGRESDEQFF.

This chain joins TRBV23-1 and TRBJ1-6; the match to TRBD1 covers 7 bases. TRBV23-1 is flagged as an ORF with uncertain function. V lost 3 bases, J lost 9 bases, and 5 bases stayed unmatched. CDR3 length equals 14 residues. The CDR3 DNA follows: TGCGCCAGCAGTCATGCAGGGGGGGGTTCACCCCTCCACTTT. This codes for CASSHAGGGSPLHF.

This clone was counted a single time. The V and J genes are TRBV19 and TRBJ1-5; D is perhaps TRBD1 (6 bases). With 2 bases removed from V and 7 bases from J, the gap between germline ends came to 21 bases. The CDR3 is 17 residues long. Germline CDR1 and CDR2: LNHDA and SQIVND (reference sequence). The CDR3 here is CASSIKGGIGNRQPQHF. The CDR3 nucleotides read TGTGCCAGTAGTATAAAGGGGGGAATTGGGAATCGGCAGCCCCAGCATTTT.

The genes are TRBV28 and TRBJ2-3; 9 positions agree with TRBD2. The germline CDR1 and CDR2 sequences are MDHEN and SYDVKM. The V segment lost 8 bases and the J segment 9 bases; nucleotides outside the gene matches: 12. The CDR3 spans 14 residues. The CDR3 coding sequence is TGTGCCAGCGCGGGCGGGGGGGCAGGCGGGACGCAGTATTTT. Its translation is CASAGGGAGGTQYF.

The chain combines TRBV6-2 or TRBV6-3 with TRBJ1-6, with D unclear. The CDR3 runs 15 residues. Germline lookup yields CDR1 MNHEY and CDR2 SVGEGT. Deletions cut 4 bases from V and 10 bases from J, with 17 bases between. The CDR3: CASSSSVSRSSPLHF. DNA for the CDR3: TGTGCCAGCAGTTCCTCGGTCTCGAGGAGCTCACCCCTCCACTTT.

The V and J genes are TRBV7-2 and TRBJ1-5; D gene uncertain. Germline assignment: CDR1 SGHTA and CDR2 FQGNSA. The CDR3 runs to 14 residues. Trimming cost V 2 bases and J 3 bases, with 8 bases left between them. CDR3 nucleotides: TGTGCCAGCAGCTTAACACGGAACAATCAGCCCCAGCATTTT. Translation: CASSLTRNNQPQHF.

The J gene is TRBJ2-2, the V gene TRBV5-1; TRBD1 agrees at 9 bases. The CDR3 contains 14 residues. V lost 5 bases and J lost 3; bases outside the gene matches: 2. The germline gives CDR1 SGHRS, CDR2 YFSETQ. The CDR3 DNA reads as TGCGCCAGCAGGGGACAGGGTTACACCGGGGAGCTGTTTTTT. This gives the protein CASRGQGYTGELFF.

The chain carries TRBV2 and TRBJ2-3, with D hard to call. The CDR3 totals 15 residues. Between the trimmed V and J ends, which lost 1 base and 0 bases, there was a span of 8 bases. The germline CDR1 and CDR2 sequences are SNHLY and FYNNEI. The CDR3 protein is CASSEGTASTDTQYF. The CDR3 DNA follows: TGTGCCAGCAGTGAAGGCACCGCTAGCACAGATACGCAGTATTTT.